The 8 T cell receptor beta chains reported below all come from one sample, sequenced in a study of tumor-infiltrating lymphocytes in primary liver carcinoma. The study extracted blood RNA from unsorted whole blood and also extracted germline DNA. The template, 450 to 650 ng total RNA, yielded TCR beta cDNA made with a constant-region primer. Three-round nested multiplex PCR performed with slightly modified ARM-PCR produced the TCR beta libraries. TRBV1-TRBV30 forward primers and a C-beta reverse primer were used in the first two PCR rounds, which each ran for ten to eleven cycles. TCRdb passed the multiplex PCR reads through MiXCR, listing each CDR3 protein once. This sample yields about 310,000 distinct CDR3 sequences, of which about 60% are seen a single time; roughly 9% belongs to the top ten. The source material was peripheral blood. The receptors stem from a middle-aged man with primary liver carcinoma and hepatitis B virus infection.

To note about this clonotype: One base away lies a much larger clone, so this may be a sequencing read error. CDR3 residues: CASSLAEGLNEQFF. In nucleotides, the CDR3 is TGTGCCAGCAGTTTAGCGGAGGGACTAAATGAGCAGTTCTTC. The chain carries TRBV12-3 or TRBV12-4 and TRBJ2-1; 7 positions match TRBD2. This CDR3 contains 14 residues. V lost 0 bases to trimming and J lost 7 bases; unmatched junction nucleotides: 3.

As concerns this clonotype: Just one base apart from a much larger clone, this may be a read error. The chain recombines TRBV6-1 with TRBJ1-4; D unresolved. The CDR3 is 15 residues long. The germline CDR1 and CDR2 sequences are MNHNS and SASEGT. The CDR3 bases are TGTGTCAGCAGTGAAACCCTTGGACTAAATGAAAAACTGTTTTTT. Translating it yields CVSSETLGLNEKLFF.

This chain joins TRBV10-3 and TRBJ2-3; perhaps TRBD2 as D (6 bases). Per the germline V gene, CDR1 is ENHRY and CDR2 is SYGVKD. Trimming removed 0 bases at V and 0 bases at J, with 7 bases between. There are 15 residues in the CDR3. The CDR3 nucleotides are TGTGCCATCAGTGAGTCCAGCGGGAGCACAGATACGCAGTATTTT. This sequence encodes CAISESSGSTDTQYF.

A remark on this clonotype: The junction does not match germline at one end; this may be a read error. The genes are TRBV4-2 and TRBJ2-5, with TRBD1 matching 7 bases. CDR3 length: 19 residues. Germline V lookup: CDR1 LGHNA, CDR2 YNFKEQ. CDR3 in amino acids: CTSSQNHDGNRGEGETQYF. In nucleotides, the CDR3 is TGTACCAGCAGCCAAAACCACGATGGGAACAGGGGAGAAGGAGAGACCCAGTACTTC.

Notes on this clonotype: A clone one base away is much larger, so this may be a read error. This chain connects TRBV6-2 or TRBV6-3 to TRBJ2-7, with unresolved D. V lost 7 bases to trimming and J lost 2 bases, with 9 bases between them. This CDR3 comprises 12 residues. CDR1 is MNHEY and CDR2 is SVGEGT in the germline V gene. The chain's CDR3 is CASTGPTYEQYF. In nucleotides, the CDR3 is TGTGCCAGCACAGGCCCCACCTACGAGCAGTACTTC.

Turning to this clonotype: It may be a read error: a sequence one base away is much more abundant. The rearrangement links TRBV10-3 to TRBJ2-7, with D possibly TRBD1 on 6 matching bases. Germline V lookup: CDR1 ENHRY, CDR2 SYGVKD. The CDR3 length is 14 residues. The CDR3 coding sequence is TGTGCCTTCAGTGATCTACAGGGTAGGAACGAGCAGTACTTC. Translating it yields CAFSDLQGRNEQYF.

The chain recombines TRBV24-1 with TRBJ2-1, with TRBD2 matching over 9 bases. Looked up from germline, CDR1 is KGHDR and CDR2 is SFDVKD. Unmatched junction bases numbered 9, after V lost 8 bases and J lost 5 bases. The CDR3 length is 15 residues. CDR3 nucleotide sequence: TGTGCCACCAAAGAGCGGACTAGCGTAGACAATGAGCAGTTCTTC. Its translation: CATKERTSVDNEQFF.

This clonotype was picked up a small number of times. The V gene is TRBV28, the J gene TRBJ2-7; 8 bases map to TRBD1. V was clipped by 7 bases and J by 2 bases; unmatched bases: 10. In germline, CDR1 is MDHEN, CDR2 SYDVKM. CDR3 size: 15 residues. The CDR3: CASTGPGQEPYEQYF. The CDR3 DNA reads as TGTGCCAGCACCGGCCCGGGACAGGAACCCTACGAGCAGTACTTC.